The clone carrying this T cell receptor beta chain was counted between two and nine times. Antigen specificity is unknown. V was trimmed by 0 bases and J by 4 bases, leaving 9 bases between them. The germline gives CDR1 GTSNPN, CDR2 SVGIG (reference sequence). This CDR3 has 13 amino acids. TCRdb recomputed calls from the 5' RACE reads with MiXCR, one row per CDR3 protein. The sample shows roughly 380,000 distinct CDR3 sequences, 25% to 30% of them seen only once. This specimen comes from a study of T-cell memory formation after mild COVID-19. Study-wide results and caveats: Memory from before infection featured some responding clones, which suggests cross-reactive memory joined.

This chain uses TRBV30 with TRBJ1-1, with D possibly TRBD1 on 5 matching bases. This sequence was found in an adult woman who had mild COVID-19 (a few samples of this study predate the infection). Cell type and time point are not known. The specimen sequenced was PBMCs or a T cell subset sorted from them (not recorded which). CDR3: CAWSVGVGTEAFF. CDR3 nucleotide sequence: TGTGCCTGGAGTGTGGGGGTCGGCACTGAAGCTTTCTTT.